Listed below are T cell receptor beta chains from one sample, sequenced in a study of blood T cell repertoires in COVID-19. The table came from immunoSEQ multiplex PCR; TCRdb's copy has only in-frame clones and leaves some out. Seen here are some 180,000 clones, 80% to 85% observed once, and the top ten hold about 11%. Sequencing was performed on peripheral blood. The receptors derive from an older man with active or convalescent COVID-19. CDR3s include the opening cysteine and the closing phenylalanine or tryptophan. D genes are given only for firm matches. Expanded clones get a size class; other rows say once, few or many, or leave the size out.

j_call: TRBJ1-3
clone_size: few
v_call: TRBV9
d_call: TRBD1
cdr3_aa: CASSDRQGGNTIYF
cdr3_nt: TGTGCCAGCAGCGACCGACAGGGAGGAAACACCATATATTTT

j_call: TRBJ1-4
clone_size: NA
v_call: TRBV2
d_call: NA
cdr3_aa: CASREQGTNEKLFF
cdr3_nt: TGTGCCAGCCGTGAACAGGGAACTAATGAAAAACTGTTTTTT

j_call: TRBJ1-4
clone_size: NA
v_call: TRBV5-8
d_call: NA
cdr3_aa: CASSRWEGAEEKLFF
cdr3_nt: TGTGCCAGCAGCCGGTGGGAGGGCGCAGAAGAAAAACTGTTTTTT

j_call: TRBJ2-7
clone_size: NA
v_call: TRBV5-1
d_call: TRBD2
cdr3_aa: CASSTGTSGAYEQYF
cdr3_nt: TGCGCCAGCAGTACCGGGACTAGCGGGGCCTACGAGCAGTACTTC

j_call: TRBJ1-4
clone_size: NA
v_call: TRBV6-2/TRBV6-3
d_call: NA
cdr3_aa: CASTPHGTTNEKLFF
cdr3_nt: TGTGCCAGCACCCCCCACGGGACAACTAATGAAAAACTGTTTTTT

j_call: TRBJ2-1
clone_size: NA
v_call: TRBV7-2
d_call: NA
cdr3_aa: CASSVNRPRDEQFF
cdr3_nt: TGTGCCAGCAGCGTAAACAGGCCCCGGGATGAGCAGTTCTTC

j_call: TRBJ1-2
clone_size: NA
v_call: TRBV7-2
d_call: TRBD1
cdr3_aa: CASSLGQANYGYTF
cdr3_nt: TGTGCCAGCAGCTTGGGACAGGCGAACTATGGCTACACCTTC

j_call: TRBJ2-7
clone_size: NA
v_call: TRBV28
d_call: TRBD1
cdr3_aa: CASTLDRVVREQYF
cdr3_nt: TGTGCCAGCACCCTGGACAGGGTGGTCCGGGAGCAGTACTTC

j_call: TRBJ2-2
clone_size: NA
v_call: TRBV11-2
d_call: NA
cdr3_aa: CASSLRDKARTGELFF
cdr3_nt: TGTGCCAGCAGCCTCCGAGATAAAGCGAGAACCGGGGAGCTGTTTTTT

j_call: TRBJ2-5
clone_size: NA
v_call: TRBV7-7
d_call: TRBD2
cdr3_aa: CASSVLAGGSETQYF
cdr3_nt: TGTGCTAGCAGCGTTCTAGCGGGAGGGTCAGAGACCCAGTACTTC

j_call: TRBJ2-7
clone_size: NA
v_call: TRBV5-1
d_call: TRBD2
cdr3_aa: CASSFAAGGATEQYF
cdr3_nt: TGCGCCAGCAGCTTCGCAGCGGGAGGGGCTACGGAGCAGTACTTC

j_call: TRBJ1-5
clone_size: NA
v_call: TRBV5-4
d_call: NA
cdr3_aa: CASSLDSNQPQHF
cdr3_nt: TGTGCCAGCAGCTTGGACAGTAATCAGCCCCAGCATTTT

j_call: TRBJ1-5
clone_size: NA
v_call: TRBV19
d_call: NA
cdr3_aa: CASSIRGFNQPQHF
cdr3_nt: TGTGCCAGTAGTATAAGGGGGTTCAATCAGCCCCAGCATTTT

j_call: TRBJ1-3
clone_size: NA
v_call: TRBV7-2
d_call: NA
cdr3_aa: CASSLSGRLDTIYF
cdr3_nt: TGTGCCAGCAGTCTCAGCGGAAGACTGGACACCATATATTTT

j_call: TRBJ1-5
clone_size: NA
v_call: TRBV2
d_call: NA
cdr3_aa: CASSAFNQPQHF
cdr3_nt: TGTGCCAGCAGTGCTTTCAATCAGCCCCAGCATTTT

j_call: TRBJ1-1
clone_size: NA
v_call: TRBV2
d_call: NA
cdr3_aa: CASSAYHGGNTEAFF
cdr3_nt: TGTGCCAGCAGTGCGTACCACGGTGGGAACACTGAAGCTTTCTTT

j_call: TRBJ2-5
clone_size: few
v_call: TRBV15
d_call: TRBD1
cdr3_aa: CATSRGQGETQYF
cdr3_nt: TGTGCCACCAGCAGAGGACAGGGTGAGACCCAGTACTTC

j_call: TRBJ1-4
clone_size: NA
v_call: TRBV6-5
d_call: TRBD1
cdr3_aa: CASSRTGGGEKLFF
cdr3_nt: TGTGCCAGCAGTCGAACAGGGGGCGGAGAAAAACTGTTTTTT

j_call: TRBJ2-1
clone_size: NA
v_call: TRBV5-1
d_call: NA
cdr3_aa: CASSGQGGAGLEEQFF
cdr3_nt: TGCGCCAGCAGCGGCCAGGGTGGCGCCGGCCTGGAGGAGCAGTTCTTC

j_call: TRBJ1-5
clone_size: NA
v_call: TRBV5-1
d_call: NA
cdr3_aa: CASSLGPREMDQPQHF
cdr3_nt: TGCGCCAGCAGCTTGGGTCCTCGGGAGATGGATCAGCCCCAGCATTTT

j_call: TRBJ2-1
clone_size: once
v_call: TRBV7-2
d_call: NA
cdr3_aa: CASSVGLSSSYNEQFF
cdr3_nt: TGTGCCAGCAGCGTCGGACTGTCGAGCTCCTACAATGAGCAGTTCTTC

j_call: TRBJ2-1
clone_size: NA
v_call: TRBV5-5
d_call: TRBD2
cdr3_aa: CASSPLGWRTSGSSYNEQFF
cdr3_nt: TGTGCCAGCAGCCCCCTCGGGTGGAGAACTAGCGGAAGCTCCTACAATGAGCAGTTCTTC

j_call: TRBJ1-4
clone_size: NA
v_call: TRBV7-9
d_call: NA
cdr3_aa: CASSSTGGDSYEKLFF
cdr3_nt: TGTGCCAGCAGCTCGACAGGAGGCGATTCGTATGAAAAACTGTTTTTT

j_call: TRBJ2-2
clone_size: NA
v_call: TRBV18
d_call: TRBD2
cdr3_aa: CASSPDAGAGELFF
cdr3_nt: TGTGCCAGCTCACCAGACGCGGGGGCCGGGGAGCTGTTTTTT

j_call: TRBJ2-2
clone_size: NA
v_call: TRBV6-1
d_call: NA
cdr3_aa: CASSEARQLNTGELFF
cdr3_nt: TGTGCCAGCAGTGAAGCGAGACAGTTGAACACCGGGGAGCTGTTTTTT

j_call: TRBJ2-5
clone_size: NA
v_call: TRBV24-1
d_call: TRBD1
cdr3_aa: CATSDLPRTGAQETQYF
cdr3_nt: TGTGCCACCAGTGATTTGCCCCGGACAGGGGCCCAAGAGACCCAGTACTTC

j_call: TRBJ2-1
clone_size: NA
v_call: TRBV29-1
d_call: NA
cdr3_aa: CSASRYNEQFF
cdr3_nt: TGCAGCGCATCGCGGTACAATGAGCAGTTCTTC

j_call: TRBJ1-5
clone_size: NA
v_call: TRBV7-8
d_call: NA
cdr3_aa: CAGGGLSNQPQHF
cdr3_nt: TGTGCCGGGGGGGGCCTTAGCAATCAGCCCCAGCATTTT

j_call: TRBJ1-3
clone_size: NA
v_call: TRBV7-7
d_call: NA
cdr3_aa: CASSPSQIGNTIYF
cdr3_nt: TGTGCCAGCAGCCCCTCGCAGATTGGAAACACCATATATTTT

j_call: TRBJ2-5
clone_size: NA
v_call: TRBV28
d_call: NA
cdr3_aa: CASSPLDSLQETQYF
cdr3_nt: TGTGCCAGCAGCCCTCTTGACAGCCTACAAGAGACCCAGTACTTC

j_call: TRBJ1-4
clone_size: NA
v_call: TRBV9
d_call: NA
cdr3_aa: CASSSGQRTNEKLFF
cdr3_nt: TGTGCCAGCAGCTCTGGACAGAGAACTAATGAAAAACTGTTTTTT

j_call: TRBJ2-3
clone_size: NA
v_call: TRBV15
d_call: NA
cdr3_aa: CATSSLDSLDTQYF
cdr3_nt: TGTGCCACCAGCAGCCTTGACAGCCTGGATACGCAGTATTTT

j_call: TRBJ1-2
clone_size: once
v_call: TRBV5-8
d_call: NA
cdr3_aa: CASSLARGGGYTF
cdr3_nt: TGTGCCAGCAGCTTGGCTAGGGGAGGCGGCTACACCTTC

j_call: TRBJ1-2
clone_size: NA
v_call: TRBV28
d_call: NA
cdr3_aa: CASSRDYRANGYTF
cdr3_nt: TGTGCCAGCAGTCGCGATTACAGGGCCAATGGCTACACCTTC

j_call: TRBJ2-7
clone_size: few
v_call: TRBV28
d_call: NA
cdr3_aa: CASSLQGHPAYEQYF
cdr3_nt: TGTGCCAGCAGTTTACAGGGCCACCCGGCCTACGAGCAGTACTTC

j_call: TRBJ2-1
clone_size: NA
v_call: TRBV15
d_call: TRBD1
cdr3_aa: CATRGYRGGAANEQFF
cdr3_nt: TGTGCCACCAGGGGTTACAGGGGTGGGGCTGCCAATGAGCAGTTCTTC

j_call: TRBJ1-1
clone_size: few
v_call: TRBV24-1
d_call: TRBD1
cdr3_aa: CATSDAGTGDTEAFF
cdr3_nt: TGTGCCACCAGTGATGCCGGGACAGGGGATACTGAAGCTTTCTTT

j_call: TRBJ1-1
clone_size: once
v_call: TRBV4-3
d_call: TRBD1
cdr3_aa: CASSHVTGDSGDWNTEAFF
cdr3_nt: TGCGCCAGCAGCCACGTAACAGGGGACTCAGGGGATTGGAACACTGAAGCTTTCTTT

j_call: TRBJ1-2
clone_size: NA
v_call: TRBV9
d_call: NA
cdr3_aa: CASSVDPQGRIGYTF
cdr3_nt: TGTGCCAGCAGCGTAGATCCGCAGGGGCGGATCGGCTACACCTTC

j_call: TRBJ1-2
clone_size: NA
v_call: TRBV4-1
d_call: NA
cdr3_aa: CASSQAPDRANYGYTF
cdr3_nt: TGCGCCAGCAGCCAGGCCCCCGACAGAGCGAACTATGGCTACACCTTC

j_call: TRBJ1-1
clone_size: few
v_call: TRBV6-2/TRBV6-3
d_call: NA
cdr3_aa: CASSYLGIGEAFF
cdr3_nt: TGTGCCAGCAGTTATCTCGGGATTGGTGAAGCTTTCTTT

j_call: TRBJ2-2
clone_size: NA
v_call: TRBV9
d_call: NA
cdr3_aa: CASSVVGVVTGELFF
cdr3_nt: TGTGCCAGCAGCGTAGTTGGAGTGGTCACCGGGGAGCTGTTTTTT

j_call: TRBJ2-7
clone_size: NA
v_call: TRBV5-1
d_call: TRBD2
cdr3_aa: CASSLARAGGYEQYF
cdr3_nt: TGCGCCAGCAGCTTGGCCAGAGCGGGGGGCTACGAGCAGTACTTC

j_call: TRBJ2-3
clone_size: NA
v_call: TRBV15
d_call: NA
cdr3_aa: CATSRPGADTQYF
cdr3_nt: TGTGCCACCAGCAGACCCGGGGCAGATACGCAGTATTTT

j_call: TRBJ2-2
clone_size: NA
v_call: TRBV6-5
d_call: TRBD1
cdr3_aa: CASSYTGTGRHRELFF
cdr3_nt: TGTGCCAGCAGTTATACCGGGACAGGGAGGCATAGGGAGCTGTTTTTT

j_call: TRBJ2-2
clone_size: NA
v_call: TRBV28
d_call: TRBD2
cdr3_aa: CASSLFSAGGRRELFF
cdr3_nt: TGTGCCAGCAGTTTATTTTCAGCGGGGGGGCGTAGGGAGCTGTTTTTT

j_call: TRBJ2-7
clone_size: NA
v_call: TRBV3-1/TRBV3-2
d_call: TRBD2
cdr3_aa: CASSQDLLAGGRANYEQYF
cdr3_nt: TGTGCCAGCAGCCAAGATCTCCTAGCGGGGGGGCGGGCTAACTACGAGCAGTACTTC

j_call: TRBJ1-2
clone_size: NA
v_call: TRBV28
d_call: TRBD1
cdr3_aa: CASSLSGTGGVSYGYTF
cdr3_nt: TGTGCCAGCAGTTTATCTGGGACAGGGGGCGTGAGCTATGGCTACACCTTC

j_call: TRBJ1-4
clone_size: NA
v_call: TRBV20-1
d_call: NA
cdr3_aa: CSAAYEKLFF
cdr3_nt: TGCAGTGCAGCTTATGAAAAACTGTTTTTT

j_call: TRBJ1-4
clone_size: NA
v_call: TRBV18
d_call: NA
cdr3_aa: CASSLPEAGEKLFF
cdr3_nt: TGTGCCAGCTCACTTCCTGAGGCTGGGGAAAAACTGTTTTTT

j_call: TRBJ2-3
clone_size: NA
v_call: TRBV24-1
d_call: TRBD1
cdr3_aa: CATSDAPGQGASTDTQYF
cdr3_nt: TGTGCCACCAGTGATGCACCGGGACAGGGGGCTTCAACAGATACGCAGTATTTT

j_call: TRBJ1-5
clone_size: once
v_call: TRBV10-3
d_call: NA
cdr3_aa: CAMGDSQNQPQHF
cdr3_nt: TGTGCCATGGGGGACTCCCAAAATCAGCCCCAGCATTTT

j_call: TRBJ1-5
clone_size: NA
v_call: TRBV23-1
d_call: TRBD1
cdr3_aa: CASSQGQGGNQPQHF
cdr3_nt: TGCGCCAGCAGTCAGGGACAGGGGGGAAATCAGCCCCAGCATTTT

j_call: TRBJ1-1
clone_size: NA
v_call: TRBV18
d_call: NA
cdr3_aa: CASSPAHRGNTEAFF
cdr3_nt: TGTGCCAGCTCACCGGCTCATAGAGGGAACACTGAAGCTTTCTTT

j_call: TRBJ1-2
clone_size: once
v_call: TRBV2
d_call: TRBD1
cdr3_aa: CASTVQQGAGGYTF
cdr3_nt: TGTGCCAGCACAGTACAACAGGGGGCGGGAGGCTACACCTTC

j_call: TRBJ1-1
clone_size: NA
v_call: TRBV18
d_call: TRBD1
cdr3_aa: CASSPRTGNALNTEAFF
cdr3_nt: TGTGCCAGCTCACCAAGGACAGGCAATGCTTTGAACACTGAAGCTTTCTTT